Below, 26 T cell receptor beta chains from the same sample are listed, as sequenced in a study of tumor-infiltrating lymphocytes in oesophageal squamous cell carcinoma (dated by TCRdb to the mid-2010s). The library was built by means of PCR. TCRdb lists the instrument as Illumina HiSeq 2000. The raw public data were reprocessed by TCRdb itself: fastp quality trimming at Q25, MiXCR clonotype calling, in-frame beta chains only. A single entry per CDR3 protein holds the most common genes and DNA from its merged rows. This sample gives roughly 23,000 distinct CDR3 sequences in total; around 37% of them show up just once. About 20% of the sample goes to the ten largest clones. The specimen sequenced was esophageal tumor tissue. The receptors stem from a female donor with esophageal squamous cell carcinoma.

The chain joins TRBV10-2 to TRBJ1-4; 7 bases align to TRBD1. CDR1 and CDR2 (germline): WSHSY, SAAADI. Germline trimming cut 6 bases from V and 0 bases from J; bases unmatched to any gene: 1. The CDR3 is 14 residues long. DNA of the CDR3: TGCGCCAGCAGCGGACAGGCAACTAATGAAAAACTGTTTTTT. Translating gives CASSGQATNEKLFF.

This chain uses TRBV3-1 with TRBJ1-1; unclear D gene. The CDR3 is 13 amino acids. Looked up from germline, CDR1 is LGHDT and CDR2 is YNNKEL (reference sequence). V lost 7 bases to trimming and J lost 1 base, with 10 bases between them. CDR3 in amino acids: CASTKFPNTEAFF. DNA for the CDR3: TGTGCCAGCACGAAGTTCCCGAACACTGAAGCTTTCTTT.

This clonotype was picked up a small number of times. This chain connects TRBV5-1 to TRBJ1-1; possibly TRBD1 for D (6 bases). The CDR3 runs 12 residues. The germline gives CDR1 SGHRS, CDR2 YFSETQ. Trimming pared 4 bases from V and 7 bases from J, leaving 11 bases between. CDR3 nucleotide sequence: TGCGCCAGCAGCACAGGGCGTGTTGAAGCTTTCTTT. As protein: CASSTGRVEAFF.

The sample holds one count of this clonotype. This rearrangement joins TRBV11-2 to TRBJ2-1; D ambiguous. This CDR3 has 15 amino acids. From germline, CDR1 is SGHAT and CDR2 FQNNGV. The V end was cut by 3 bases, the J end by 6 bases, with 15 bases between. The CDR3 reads CASSFSSSPFNEQFF. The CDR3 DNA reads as TGTGCCAGCAGCTTTTCGTCCAGCCCTTTCAATGAGCAGTTCTTC.

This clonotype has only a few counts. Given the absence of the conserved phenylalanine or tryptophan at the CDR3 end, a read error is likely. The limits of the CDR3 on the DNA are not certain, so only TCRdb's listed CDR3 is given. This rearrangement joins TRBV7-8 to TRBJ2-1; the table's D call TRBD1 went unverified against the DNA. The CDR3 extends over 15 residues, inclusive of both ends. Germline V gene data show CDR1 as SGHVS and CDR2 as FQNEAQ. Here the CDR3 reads CASSLDTKYGYTFGS.

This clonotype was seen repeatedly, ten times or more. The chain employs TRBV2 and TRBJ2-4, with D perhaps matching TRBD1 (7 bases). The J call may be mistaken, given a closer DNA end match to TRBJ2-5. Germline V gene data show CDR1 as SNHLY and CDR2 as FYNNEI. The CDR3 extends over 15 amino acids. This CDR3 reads CASSGGRGDLETQYF. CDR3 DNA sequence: TGTGCCAGCAGTGGTGGCAGGGGGGATTTGGAGACCCAGTACTTC.

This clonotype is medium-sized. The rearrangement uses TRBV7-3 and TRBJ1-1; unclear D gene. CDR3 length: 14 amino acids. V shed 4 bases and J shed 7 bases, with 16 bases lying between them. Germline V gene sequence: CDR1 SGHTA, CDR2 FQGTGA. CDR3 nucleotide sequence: TGTGCCAGCAGCTCAGGAGGTATGGCGGGTGAAGCTTTCTTT. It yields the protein CASSSGGMAGEAFF.

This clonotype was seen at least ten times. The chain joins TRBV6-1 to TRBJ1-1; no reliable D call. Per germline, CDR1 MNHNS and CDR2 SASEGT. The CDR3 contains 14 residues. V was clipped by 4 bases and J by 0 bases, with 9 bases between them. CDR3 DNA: TGTGCCAGCAGTGCGACGGTTATGAACACTGAAGCTTTCTTT. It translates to CASSATVMNTEAFF.

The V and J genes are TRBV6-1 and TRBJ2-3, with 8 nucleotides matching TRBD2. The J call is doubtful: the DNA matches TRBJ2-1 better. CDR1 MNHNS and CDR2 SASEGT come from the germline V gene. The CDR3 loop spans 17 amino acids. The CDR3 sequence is CASSEALAGGHYNEQFF. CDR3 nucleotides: TGTGCCAGCAGTGAAGCGCTCGCGGGAGGACACTACAATGAGCAGTTCTTC.

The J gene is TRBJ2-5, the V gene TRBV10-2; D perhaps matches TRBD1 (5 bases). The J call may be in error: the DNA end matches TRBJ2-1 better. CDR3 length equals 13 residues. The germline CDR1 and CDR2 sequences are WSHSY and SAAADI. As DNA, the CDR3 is TGCGCCAGCGCCCCAGGGTCTCTCTACGAGCAGTTCTTC. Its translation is CASAPGSLYEQFF.

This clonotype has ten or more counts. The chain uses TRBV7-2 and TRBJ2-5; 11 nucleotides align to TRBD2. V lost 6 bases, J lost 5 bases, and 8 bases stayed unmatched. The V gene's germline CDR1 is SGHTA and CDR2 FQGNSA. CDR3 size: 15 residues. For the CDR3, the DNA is TGTGCCAGCAGAAGTAGCGGGAGGGCCGACGAGACCCAGTACTTC. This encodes CASRSSGRADETQYF.

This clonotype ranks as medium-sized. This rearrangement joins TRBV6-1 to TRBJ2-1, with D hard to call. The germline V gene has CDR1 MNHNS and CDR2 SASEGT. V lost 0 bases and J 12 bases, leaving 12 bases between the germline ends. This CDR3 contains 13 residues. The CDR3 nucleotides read TGTGCCAGCAGTGAAGCCATCAACACGAGGCAGTTCTTC. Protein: CASSEAINTRQFF.

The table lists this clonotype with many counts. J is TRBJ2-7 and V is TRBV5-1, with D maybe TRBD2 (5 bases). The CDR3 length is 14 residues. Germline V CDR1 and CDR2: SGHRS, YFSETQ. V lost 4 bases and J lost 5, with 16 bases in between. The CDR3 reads CASSKLPGSDEQYF. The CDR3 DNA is TGCGCCAGCAGCAAACTCCCGGGGTCAGACGAGCAGTACTTC.

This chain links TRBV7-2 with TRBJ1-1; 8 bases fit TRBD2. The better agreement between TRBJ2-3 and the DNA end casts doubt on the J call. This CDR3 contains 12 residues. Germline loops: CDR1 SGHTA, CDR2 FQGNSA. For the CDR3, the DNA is TGTGCCAGCAGCTCCGAACTAGCGGCTCAGTATTTT. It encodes CASSSELAAQYF.

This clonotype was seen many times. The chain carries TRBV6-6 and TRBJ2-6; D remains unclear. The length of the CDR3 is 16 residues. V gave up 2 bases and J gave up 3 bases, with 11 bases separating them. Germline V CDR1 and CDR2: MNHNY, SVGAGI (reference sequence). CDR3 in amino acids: CASSYPQMGGANVLTF. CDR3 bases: TGTGCCAGCAGTTACCCCCAGATGGGTGGGGCCAACGTCCTGACTTTC.

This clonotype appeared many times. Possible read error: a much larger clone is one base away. CDR3 loop: CASSASGTANTGELYF. DNA of the CDR3: TGTGCCAGCAGCGCCTCCGGGACGGCGAACACCGGGGAGCTGTATTTT. The V call is TRBV7-9, the J call TRBJ2-3; the D gene could be TRBD1 or TRBD2 (5 bases each). CDR1 SEHNR and CDR2 FQNEAQ come from the germline V gene (reference sequence). This CDR3 comprises 16 residues. The V gene lost 5 bases and the J gene lost 14 bases, with 29 bases spanning the gap. Using reference TRBV7-9 and TRBJ2-3 for the parts outside the CDR3, the full variable domain is DTGVSQNPRHKITKRGQNVTFRCDPISEHNRLYWYRQTLGQGPEFLTYFQNEAQLEKSRLLSDRFSAERPKGSFSTLEIQRTEQGDSAMYLCASSASGTANTGELYFGPGTRLTVL.

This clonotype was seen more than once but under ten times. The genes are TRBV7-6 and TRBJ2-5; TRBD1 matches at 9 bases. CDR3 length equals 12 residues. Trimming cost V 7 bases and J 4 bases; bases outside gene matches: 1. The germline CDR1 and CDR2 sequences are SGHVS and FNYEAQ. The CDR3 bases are TGTGCCAGCAAGGACAGGGGAGAGACCCAGTACTTC. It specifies CASKDRGETQYF.

DNA for the CDR3: TGTGCCTCGGTCCTCTCTGGGGCCAACGTCCTGACTTTC. This translates into CASVLSGANVLTF. The chain joins TRBV28 to TRBJ2-6; the D is unclear. V dropped 11 bases and J dropped 0 bases, with 8 bases sitting between them. This CDR3 spans 13 amino acids. The germline gives CDR1 MDHEN, CDR2 SYDVKM.

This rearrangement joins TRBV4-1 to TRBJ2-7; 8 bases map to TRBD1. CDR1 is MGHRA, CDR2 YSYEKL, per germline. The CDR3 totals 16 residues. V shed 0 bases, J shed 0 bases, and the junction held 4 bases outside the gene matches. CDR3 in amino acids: CASSQDLTGGSYEQYF. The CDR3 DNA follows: TGCGCCAGCAGCCAAGATCTAACAGGGGGCTCCTACGAGCAGTACTTC.

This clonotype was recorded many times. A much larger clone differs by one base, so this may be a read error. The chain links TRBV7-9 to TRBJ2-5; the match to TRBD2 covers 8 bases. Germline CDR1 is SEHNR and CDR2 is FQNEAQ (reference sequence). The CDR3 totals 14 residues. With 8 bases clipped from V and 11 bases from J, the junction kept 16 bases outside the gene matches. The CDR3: CASRAGTRNNEQYF. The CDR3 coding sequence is TGTGCCAGCCGAGCCGGGACTAGGAACAATGAGCAGTACTTC.

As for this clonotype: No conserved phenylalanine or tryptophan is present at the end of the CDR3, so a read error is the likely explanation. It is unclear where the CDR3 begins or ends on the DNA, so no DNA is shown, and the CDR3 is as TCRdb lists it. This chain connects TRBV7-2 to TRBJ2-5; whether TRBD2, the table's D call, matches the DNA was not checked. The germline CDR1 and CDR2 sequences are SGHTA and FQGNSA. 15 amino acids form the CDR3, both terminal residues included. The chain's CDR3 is CASRGGLKGEQYFGN.

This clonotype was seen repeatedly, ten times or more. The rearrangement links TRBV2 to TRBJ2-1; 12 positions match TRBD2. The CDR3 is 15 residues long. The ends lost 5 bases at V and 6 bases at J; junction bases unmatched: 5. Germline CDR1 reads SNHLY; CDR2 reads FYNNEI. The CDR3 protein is CASSLLAGGLNEQFF. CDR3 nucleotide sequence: TGTGCCAGCAGTCTACTAGCGGGAGGTCTCAATGAGCAGTTCTTC.

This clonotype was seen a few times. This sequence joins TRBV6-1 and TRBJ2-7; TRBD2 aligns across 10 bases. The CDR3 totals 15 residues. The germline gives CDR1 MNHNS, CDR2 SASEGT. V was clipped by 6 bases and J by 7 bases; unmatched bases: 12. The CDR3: CASRSSSGSYNEQYF. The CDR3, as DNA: TGTGCCAGCAGGTCGTCTAGCGGGAGTTACAATGAGCAGTACTTC.

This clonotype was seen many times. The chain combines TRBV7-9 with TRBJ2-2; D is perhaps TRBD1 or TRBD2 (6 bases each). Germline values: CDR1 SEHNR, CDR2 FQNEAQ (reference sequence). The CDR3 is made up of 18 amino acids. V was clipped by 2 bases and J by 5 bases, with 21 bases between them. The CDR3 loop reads CASSLKLRGPRRTGELFF. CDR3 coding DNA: TGTGCCAGCAGCTTAAAACTACGGGGGCCAAGAAGGACCGGGGAGCTGTTTTTT.

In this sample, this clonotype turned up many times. The CDR3 bases are TGCGCCAGCAGCGTGCCGGGACAGTTGTCAGAGACCCAGTACTTC. This encodes CASSVPGQLSETQYF. V usage is TRBV5-1 and J usage is TRBJ2-5; 7 nucleotides align to TRBD1. The germline V gene encodes CDR1 SGHRS and CDR2 YFSETQ. The CDR3 is made up of 15 amino acids. V dropped 4 bases and J dropped 4; count of bases not matched to a gene: 10.

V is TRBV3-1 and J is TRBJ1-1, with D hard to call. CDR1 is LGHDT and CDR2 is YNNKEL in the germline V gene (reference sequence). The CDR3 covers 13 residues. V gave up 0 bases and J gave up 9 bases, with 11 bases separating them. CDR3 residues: CASSQEAGTQAFF. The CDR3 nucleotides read TGTGCCAGCAGCCAAGAAGCGGGTACTCAAGCTTTCTTT.